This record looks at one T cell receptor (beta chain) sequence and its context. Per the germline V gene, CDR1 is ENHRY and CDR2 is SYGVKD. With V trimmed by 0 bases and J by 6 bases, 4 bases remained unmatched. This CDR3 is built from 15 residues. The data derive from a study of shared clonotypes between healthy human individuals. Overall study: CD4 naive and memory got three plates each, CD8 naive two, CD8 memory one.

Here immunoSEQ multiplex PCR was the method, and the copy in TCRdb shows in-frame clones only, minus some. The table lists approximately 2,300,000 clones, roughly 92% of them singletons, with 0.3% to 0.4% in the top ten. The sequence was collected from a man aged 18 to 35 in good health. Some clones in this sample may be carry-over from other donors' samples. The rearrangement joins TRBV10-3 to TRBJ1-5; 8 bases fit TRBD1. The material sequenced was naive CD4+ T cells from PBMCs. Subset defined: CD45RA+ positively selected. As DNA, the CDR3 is TGTGCCATCAGTGAGTCCCAGGGGGCATTTCAGCCCCAGCATTTT. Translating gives CAISESQGAFQPQHF.